One and the same sample provided the 30 T cell receptor beta chains below, sequenced in a study of T cells in Graves' hyperthyroidism and ophthalmopathy. Amplified regions were TCR beta CDR3 sequences from RNA transcripts. A set of HTBI primers served as the primers for a first-round RT-PCR of the TCR CDR3. One entry per CDR3 protein, called by TCRdb with MiXCR from the multiplex PCR reads. Seen here are under 350,000 distinct CDR3 sequences, around 15% observed once, and the top ten hold about a third. The sequencing input was blood. Source of these receptors: a middle-aged woman with Graves' ophthalmopathy.

As concerns this clonotype: Since a much larger clone is just one base distant, this may be a read error. This chain uses TRBV2 with TRBJ2-7, with D possibly being TRBD2 (6 bases). The germline V and J ends were trimmed by 8 bases and 4 bases, with 12 bases remaining between them. The CDR3 spans 12 residues. CDR1 SNHLY and CDR2 FYNNEI come from the germline V gene. The CDR3 loop is CASGDAGYEQYF. Here the CDR3 DNA reads TGTGCCAGCGGCGACGCGGGGTACGAGCAGTACTTC.

The chain uses TRBV28 and TRBJ1-1; TRBD1 matches at 11 bases. The CDR3 loop spans 16 amino acids. V dropped 2 bases and J dropped 7; count of bases not matched to a gene: 9. Germline loops: CDR1 MDHEN, CDR2 SYDVKM. This chain's CDR3 is CASSLTGTGGEIEAFF. CDR3 sequence (DNA): TGTGCCAGCAGTTTAACCGGGACAGGGGGGGAAATTGAAGCTTTCTTT.

The rearrangement joins TRBV14 to TRBJ1-6, with TRBD1 matching over 8 bases. Germline V gene lookup returns CDR1 SGHDN and CDR2 FVKESK. This CDR3 comprises 16 residues. Germline trimming cut 1 base from V and 7 bases from J; bases unmatched to any gene: 6. The CDR3 region has the DNA TGTGCCAGCAGCCAAGTGACAGGGGTTATGAATTCACCCCTCCACTTT. Translation gives CASSQVTGVMNSPLHF. The complete variable domain, with remaining parts taken from reference TRBV14 and TRBJ1-6, reads EAGVTQFPSHSVIEKGQTVTLRCDPISGHDNLYWYRRVMGKEIKFLLHFVKESKQDESGMPNNRFLAERTGGTYSTLKVQPAELEDSGVYFCASSQVTGVMNSPLHFGNGTRLTVT.

This clonotype has only a few counts. The V call is TRBV19, the J call TRBJ1-4, with D tentatively TRBD1 (5 bases). The CDR3 extends over 15 amino acids. The V gene's germline CDR1 is LNHDA and CDR2 SQIVND (reference sequence). The germline V and J ends were trimmed by 4 bases and 8 bases, with 17 bases remaining between them. This CDR3 is CASSNGARQGEKLFF. CDR3 in DNA: TGTGCCAGTAGTAACGGGGCGCGTCAAGGGGAAAAACTGTTTTTT. Full variable domain (remainder filled in from reference TRBV19 and TRBJ1-4): DGGITQSPKYLFRKEGQNVTLSCEQNLNHDAMYWYRQDPGQGLRLIYYSQIVNDFQKGDIAEGYSVSREKKESFPLTVTSAQKNPTAFYLCASSNGARQGEKLFFGSGTQLSVL.

V usage is TRBV5-4 and J usage is TRBJ2-1; D gene ambiguous. V gave up 0 bases and J gave up 7 bases, with 5 bases separating them. Germline V gene sequence: CDR1 SGHNT, CDR2 YYREEE (reference sequence). The CDR3 contains 12 residues. Here the CDR3 reads CASSLDRNEQFF. CDR3 sequence (DNA): TGTGCCAGCAGCTTGGACCGAAATGAGCAGTTCTTC.

This clonotype was detected many times. V gene TRBV2 combines with J gene TRBJ1-6; 7 bases fit TRBD1. This CDR3 contains 13 residues. V lost 6 bases and J lost 8; bases outside the gene matches: 4. Germline loops: CDR1 SNHLY, CDR2 FYNNEI. Here the CDR3 DNA reads TGTGCCAGCAGGGGTCAGGGGGATTCACCCCTCCACTTT. It codes for CASRGQGDSPLHF.

This chain connects TRBV19 to TRBJ2-2; D is possibly TRBD1 or TRBD2 (5 bases each). Trimming removed 8 bases at V and 4 bases at J, with 23 bases between. The CDR3 totals 17 residues. Germline CDR1 is LNHDA and CDR2 is SQIVND (reference sequence). CDR3: CASEPARGVPGTGELFF. CDR3 coding DNA: TGTGCCAGTGAGCCGGCCCGGGGCGTTCCGGGCACCGGGGAGCTGTTTTTT.

This clonotype was seen only a few times. This chain uses TRBV7-9 with TRBJ1-2; 8 positions match TRBD1. There are 15 residues in the CDR3. Germline-derived CDR1 and CDR2 are SEHNR and FQNEAQ (reference sequence). Trimming at V came to 2 bases and at J to 3 bases, leaving 5 bases not matched to a gene. The CDR3 nucleotides are TGTGCCAGCAGCTTAACGACAGGGGCGGACTATGGCTACACCTTC. Protein: CASSLTTGADYGYTF.

About this clonotype itself: A much more abundant neighbour one base away suggests this may be a read error. The chain links TRBV20-1 to TRBJ2-3; 7 nucleotides agree with TRBD1. With V trimmed by 0 bases and J by 2 bases, 8 bases remained unmatched. This CDR3 is 16 amino acids long. Germline V gene data show CDR1 as DFQATT and CDR2 as SNEGSKA (reference sequence). CDR3 amino acids: CSARDHRGCPTDTQYF. CDR3 DNA: TGCAGTGCTAGAGATCACAGGGGTTGCCCCACAGATACGCAGTATTTT.

This clonotype was detected many times. The J gene is TRBJ1-1, the V gene TRBV5-1; maybe TRBD1 (5 bases). Per germline, CDR1 SGHRS and CDR2 YFSETQ. The CDR3 contains 18 residues. The V end lost 1 base, the J end lost 6 bases, and 25 bases lay between the germline ends. The CDR3 bases are TGCGCCAGCAGCTTGCGATTTGAGGGGAGGAGAGGCACGCCTGAAGCTTTCTTT. Translation: CASSLRFEGRRGTPEAFF.

Concerning this clonotype: This could be a read error, since a much larger clone is one nucleotide away. The rearrangement links TRBV2 to TRBJ2-5, with D possibly TRBD1 on 5 matching bases. V lost 6 bases and J 10 bases, leaving 18 bases between the germline ends. Germline CDR1 reads SNHLY; CDR2 reads FYNNEI. The CDR3 is made up of 13 amino acids. This CDR3 is CASRDNSLFGQYF. CDR3 DNA sequence: TGTGCCAGCAGGGACAATTCCCTGTTCGGCCAGTACTTC.

The chain uses TRBV30 and TRBJ2-1, with 9 bases matching TRBD2. This CDR3 spans 16 amino acids. V lost 1 base to trimming and J lost 5 bases; unmatched junction nucleotides: 9. Germline CDR1 and CDR2: GTSNPN and SVGIG (reference sequence). This CDR3 is CAWSALRLAGNNEQFF. The CDR3 DNA sequence: TGTGCCTGGAGTGCGCTTAGGCTAGCGGGGAACAATGAGCAGTTCTTC.

This clonotype was recorded at least ten times. This chain joins TRBV2 and TRBJ2-1; D is undetermined. CDR3 length: 12 residues. CDR1 SNHLY and CDR2 FYNNEI come from the germline V gene. The V end lost 6 bases, the J end lost 8 bases, and 11 bases lay between the germline ends. The CDR3 reads CASRINYYEQFF. The CDR3 DNA reads as TGTGCCAGCAGGATAAATTATTATGAGCAGTTCTTC.

This clonotype was observed at least ten times. The gene calls are TRBV7-8 and TRBJ2-1, with 9 bases matching TRBD2. This CDR3 spans 16 amino acids. From germline, CDR1 is SGHVS and CDR2 FQNEAQ. Unmatched junction bases numbered 7, after V lost 4 bases and J lost 3 bases. The CDR3 region is CASSSRTSEYYNEQFF. DNA of the CDR3: TGTGCCAGCAGCTCCCGGACTAGCGAATACTACAATGAGCAGTTCTTC. The variable domain in full, with the rest retrieved from reference TRBV7-8 and TRBJ2-1, is GAGVSQSPRYKVAKRGQDVALRCDPISGHVSLFWYQQALGQGPEFLTYFQNEAQLDKSGLPSDRFFAERPEGSVSTLKIQRTQQEDSAVYLCASSSRTSEYYNEQFFGPGTRLTVL.

This clonotype was detected many times. The chain combines TRBV19 with TRBJ2-1; unclear D gene. This CDR3 is 14 amino acids long. The germline gives CDR1 LNHDA, CDR2 SQIVND (reference sequence). Trimming left V 1 base short and J 6 bases short, with 10 bases between. The CDR3 here is CASSIGLSRNEQFF. CDR3 coding DNA: TGTGCCAGTAGTATAGGTCTCTCGCGCAATGAGCAGTTCTTC.

There are many counts of this clonotype. This chain uses TRBV7-9 with TRBJ2-1, with D tentatively TRBD2 (5 bases). The CDR3 contains 13 residues. Germline CDR1 SEHNR, CDR2 FQNEAQ (reference sequence). Trimming left V 1 base short and J 7 bases short, with 8 bases between. The CDR3 DNA reads TGTGCCAGCAGCTTAGAAGCGGCGAATGAGCAGTTCTTC. Protein: CASSLEAANEQFF.

V gene TRBV7-6 combines with J gene TRBJ2-1; D might be TRBD1 or TRBD2, each matching 5 bases. The CDR3 is 18 amino acids. Germline CDR1 reads SGHVS; CDR2 reads FNYEAQ. Trimming took off 4 bases at V and 5 bases at J, with 24 bases between the two ends. CDR3 region: CASSSFGSGRKTHNEQFF. The CDR3, as DNA: TGTGCCAGCAGCTCCTTCGGGTCGGGACGGAAAACCCACAATGAGCAGTTCTTC.

This chain links TRBV19 with TRBJ1-2; 8 bases align to TRBD1. Germline trimming cut 5 bases from V and 4 bases from J; bases unmatched to any gene: 9. Germline V gene data show CDR1 as LNHDA and CDR2 as SQIVND (reference sequence). The CDR3 totals 15 residues. The CDR3 DNA sequence: TGTGCCAGTAGTCCCGGACAGGGTTGGGTCTATGGCTACACCTTC. This translates into CASSPGQGWVYGYTF.

The sample holds many counts of this clonotype. The rearrangement uses TRBV3-1 and TRBJ1-1; no firm D call. From germline, CDR1 is LGHDT and CDR2 YNNKEL (reference sequence). The CDR3 contains 14 residues. The germline V and J ends were trimmed by 2 bases and 1 base, with 8 bases remaining between them. As DNA, the CDR3 is TGTGCCAGCAGCCAACGGATAGGGAACACTGAAGCTTTCTTT. This translates into CASSQRIGNTEAFF.

V and J are TRBV20-1 and TRBJ2-7, with 8 bases matching TRBD2. The CDR3 sequence is 12 residues long. Germline CDR1 DFQATT, CDR2 SNEGSKA (reference sequence). V was pared by 7 bases and J by 4 bases, with 6 bases of the junction left unmatched. CDR3 region: CSGAGAGYEQYF. The DNA of the CDR3 is TGCAGTGGAGCGGGAGCTGGGTACGAGCAGTACTTC.

In its sample, this clonotype was seen many times. This chain connects TRBV7-2 to TRBJ1-6; D gene unclear. Germline CDR1 and CDR2: SGHTA and FQGNSA. V lost 7 bases, J lost 7 bases, and 17 bases lay in between. CDR3 length: 15 amino acids. The CDR3 loop reads CASISGPLSNSPLHF. The CDR3 region has the DNA TGTGCCAGCATCTCTGGGCCTTTGAGCAATTCACCCCTCCACTTT.

This clonotype was counted ten times or more. The J gene is TRBJ2-3, the V gene TRBV28; D possibly corresponds to TRBD1 (6 bases). The CDR3 length is 14 residues. Germline V gene lookup returns CDR1 MDHEN and CDR2 SYDVKM. The V and J ends lost 5 bases and 3 bases respectively, with 12 bases between them. The CDR3 region has the DNA TGTGCCAGCAGTGGCCAACAGGGTACAGATACGCAGTATTTT. Its protein product is CASSGQQGTDTQYF. The full variable domain, rest sourced from reference TRBV28 and TRBJ2-3, is DVKVTQSSRYLVKRTGEKVFLECVQDMDHENMFWYRQDPGLGLRLIYFSYDVKMKEKGDIPEGYSVSREKKERFSLILESASTNQTSMYLCASSGQQGTDTQYFGPGTRLTVL.

This clonotype was picked up many times. V usage is TRBV12-3 or TRBV12-4 and J usage is TRBJ2-1, with 12 bases that match TRBD2. The CDR3 covers 16 residues. The V segment lost 2 bases and the J segment 6 bases; nucleotides outside the gene matches: 5. CDR3: CASSLLAGGGPNEQFF. Written as DNA, the CDR3 is TGTGCCAGCAGTTTACTAGCGGGGGGGGGGCCCAATGAGCAGTTCTTC.

This chain connects TRBV20-1 to TRBJ1-1; D ambiguous. Germline CDR1 is DFQATT and CDR2 is SNEGSKA (reference sequence). This CDR3 spans 15 amino acids. V was pared by 6 bases and J by 0 bases, with 17 bases between. The CDR3 DNA reads TGCAGTGCAGAAACCCTCCCGGGCTTGAACACTGAAGCTTTCTTT. Protein: CSAETLPGLNTEAFF.

This clonotype appeared a few times. The J gene is TRBJ2-1, the V gene TRBV25-1, with 11 bases aligning to TRBD2. CDR1 MGHDK and CDR2 SYGVNS come from the germline V gene. The CDR3 runs to 15 residues. V lost 2 bases, J lost 7 bases, and 4 bases stayed unmatched. Here the CDR3 reads CASSEVSGRENEQFF. The CDR3 nucleotides are TGTGCCAGCAGTGAAGTTAGCGGGAGGGAAAATGAGCAGTTCTTC. Looking up the rest from reference TRBV25-1 and TRBJ2-1 gives the full variable domain: EADIYQTPRYLVIGTGKKITLECSQTMGHDKMYWYQQDPGMELHLIHYSYGVNSTEKGDLSSESTVSRIRTEHFPLTLESARPSHTSQYLCASSEVSGRENEQFFGPGTRLTVL.

In this sample, this clonotype turned up many times. The CDR3 sequence: CAIGQGGATGELFF. In DNA, the CDR3 is TGTGCCATCGGCCAGGGGGGGGCTACCGGGGAGCTGTTTTTT. The chain has TRBV10-3 and TRBJ2-2; D is perhaps TRBD1 or TRBD2 (7 bases each). This CDR3 contains 14 residues. Germline-derived CDR1 and CDR2 are ENHRY and SYGVKD. Trimming took off 8 bases at V and 5 bases at J, with 15 bases between the two ends.

There are many counts of this clonotype. This sequence joins TRBV6-5 and TRBJ1-2; TRBD1 is a possible D gene (6 bases). Per the germline V gene, CDR1 is MNHEY and CDR2 is SVGAGI. The CDR3 consists of 14 residues. V was clipped by 0 bases and J by 7 bases, with 12 bases between them. CDR3 sequence (DNA): TGTGCCAGCAGTTACTCCCAGGGGAAGGGTGGCTACACCTTC. It is translated as CASSYSQGKGGYTF.

In its sample, this clonotype was seen many times. V usage is TRBV7-9 and J usage is TRBJ2-1; weak D call: TRBD2 (5 bases). This CDR3 has 15 amino acids. Germline lookup yields CDR1 SEHNR and CDR2 FQNEAQ (reference sequence). Trimming removed 2 bases at V and 8 bases at J, with 16 bases between. The CDR3 region is CASSLTPSGGDEQFF. Written as DNA, the CDR3 is TGTGCCAGCAGCTTAACCCCCTCAGGAGGCGATGAGCAGTTCTTC. Full variable domain (missing parts from reference TRBV7-9 and TRBJ2-1): DTGVSQNPRHKITKRGQNVTFRCDPISEHNRLYWYRQTLGQGPEFLTYFQNEAQLEKSRLLSDRFSAERPKGSFSTLEIQRTEQGDSAMYLCASSLTPSGGDEQFFGPGTRLTVL.

This clonotype was picked up many times. V is TRBV7-6 and J is TRBJ2-1, with 7 bases lining up with TRBD1. V trimming: 1 base; J trimming: 9 bases; junction bases outside the gene matches: 6. This CDR3 has 14 residues. Germline values: CDR1 SGHVS, CDR2 FNYEAQ. The CDR3: CASSLGQGRSEQFF. The CDR3 DNA is TGTGCCAGCAGCTTAGGACAGGGAAGGAGTGAGCAGTTCTTC.

This clonotype was counted ten times or more. This chain links TRBV30 with TRBJ1-1, with TRBD1 identical over 7 bases. CDR3 length equals 12 residues. V shed 8 bases and J 3 bases; nucleotides not matched to a gene: 6. The V gene's germline CDR1 is GTSNPN and CDR2 SVGIG (reference sequence). The DNA for the CDR3 is TGTGCCCTCAACACAGGGGACACTGAAGCTTTCTTT. Translating gives CALNTGDTEAFF.